These 2 T cell receptor beta chains originate from one sample sequenced in a study of T cells in Graves' hyperthyroidism and ophthalmopathy. Amplified TCR beta CDR3 regions came from RNA transcripts. HTBI primers were used for first-round RT-PCR of the TCR CDR3. TCRdb redid the calling of the multiplex PCR reads with MiXCR, one entry per CDR3 protein. The sample lists some 350,000 distinct CDR3 sequences, about 15% occurring once. Sample: blood. These receptors were taken from a woman aged 55-70 years with Graves' ophthalmopathy.

V gene TRBV18 combines with J gene TRBJ2-2; 10 bases are shared with TRBD1. CDR1 is KGHSH, CDR2 LQKENI, per germline. J was trimmed by 1 base and V by 1 base; bases with no gene match: 0. The CDR3 totals 16 residues. The CDR3 DNA reads TGTGCCAGCTCACCACGGACAGGGGGGAACACCGGGGAGCTGTTTTTT. It translates to CASSPRTGGNTGELFF.

The genes are TRBV6-2 or TRBV6-3 and TRBJ2-3; 8 bases match TRBD2. CDR3 length: 16 residues. J lost 4 bases, V lost 5 bases, and 11 bases had no gene match. From germline, CDR1 is MNHEY and CDR2 SVGEGT. The CDR3 nucleotides are TGTGCCAGCAGTACCCTGGCCAGCGGGAGCCCAGATACGCAGTATTTT. Translated, it gives CASSTLASGSPDTQYF.